This T cell receptor (beta chain) was profiled in a study of T cells expressing NK-cell markers. General study results and limits: Once again these clonotypes came out on top in the CD3+CD56-NKG2C+ fraction of several donors.

TCRdb reprocessed the 5' RACE reads; each CDR3 protein has one entry and no DNA is given. The sample includes about 370,000 distinct CDR3 sequences. Turning to this clonotype: What it binds is unknown.

The length of the CDR3 is 17 residues. The chain employs TRBV12-3 or TRBV12-4 and TRBJ2-3; TCRdb lists TRBD2, though no DNA is available to test this call. This clonotype originated in a woman aged 45-65 years in good health. The source material was blood T cells: a sorted CD56 or NKG2C T cell subset, CD4+ or CD8+ T cells, or bulk PBMC T cells (not recorded which). CDR3 loop: CASSSGPGLANTDTQYF.